This passage covers 14 T cell receptor beta chains from one sample sequenced in a study of T cells in Graves' hyperthyroidism and ophthalmopathy. Authors of the study amplified TCR beta CDR3 regions from RNA transcripts. Initially, a first-round RT-PCR of the TCR CDR3 employed the HTBI primer set. MiXCR, applied by TCRdb to the multiplex PCR reads, yields one record per CDR3 protein. Here the sample spans about 640,000 distinct CDR3 sequences, more than 14% being singletons. The sequencing input was blood. The receptor set was obtained from a woman in her forties or fifties with Graves' ophthalmopathy.

This clonotype appeared a few times. The chain uses TRBV28 and TRBJ1-1; D might be TRBD1 (6 bases). Germline CDR1 is MDHEN and CDR2 is SYDVKM. Trimming shortened V by 2 bases and J by 9 bases, and 13 bases separated the two germline ends. The length of the CDR3 is 13 residues. The CDR3 loop is CASSLDGGSQAFF. CDR3 nucleotide sequence: TGTGCCAGCAGTTTAGACGGGGGCTCGCAAGCTTTCTTT.

In this sample, this clonotype turned up many times. The chain employs TRBV7-2 and TRBJ2-4; maybe TRBD2 (6 bases). Germline assignment: CDR1 SGHTA and CDR2 FQGNSA. CDR3 length equals 16 residues. Deletions cut 1 base from V and 0 bases from J, with 10 bases between. CDR3 in DNA: TGTGCCAGCAGCTTAGAGGGGCGGGGAGCCAAAAACATTCAGTACTTC. Amino acid sequence: CASSLEGRGAKNIQYF.

This clonotype was counted ten times or more. V is TRBV11-2 and J is TRBJ1-2, with D unresolved. Germline V gives CDR1 SGHAT, CDR2 FQNNGV. The length of the CDR3 is 15 residues. V lost 1 base, J lost 6 bases, and 15 bases lay in between. The CDR3 protein is CASSLATWDADGYTF. CDR3 nucleotide sequence: TGTGCCAGCAGCTTAGCGACCTGGGATGCCGATGGCTACACCTTC.

This clonotype was seen only a few times. The chain is built from TRBV9 and TRBJ2-2, with D tentatively TRBD1 (5 bases). V lost 0 bases to trimming and J lost 5 bases, with 14 bases between them. Germline CDR1 reads SGDLS; CDR2 reads YYNGEE. CDR3 length equals 16 residues. The DNA of the CDR3 is TGTGCCAGCAGCGTAGGAGGTCAGGGTATGACCGGGGAGCTGTTTTTT. Residues: CASSVGGQGMTGELFF.

The sample holds a few counts of this clonotype. This rearrangement joins TRBV6-1 to TRBJ1-4; D may be TRBD1 (6 bases). The CDR3 is 16 amino acids. The V gene lost 5 bases and the J gene lost 0 bases, with 13 bases spanning the gap. The germline CDR1 and CDR2 sequences are MNHNS and SASEGT. CDR3 in amino acids: CASSTRQDSTNEKLFF. As DNA, the CDR3 is TGTGCCAGCAGTACGCGACAGGATTCAACTAATGAAAAACTGTTTTTT.

The rearrangement links TRBV7-3 to TRBJ2-1, with D perhaps TRBD2 (6 bases). V lost 5 bases and J lost 8, with 19 bases in between. Germline V CDR1 and CDR2: SGHTA, FQGTGA. The CDR3 covers 15 residues. The CDR3 bases are TGTGCCAGCAGCGCAGTGGGGGGAGGAATGGATGAGCAGTTCTTC. Residues: CASSAVGGGMDEQFF.

This clonotype was found many times. The V call is TRBV7-2, the J call TRBJ2-3; 12 bases are shared with TRBD2. CDR1 and CDR2 from the germline V gene are SGHTA and FQGNSA. The CDR3 consists of 18 residues. Losses at the gene ends were 1 base for V and 4 bases for J; bases not matched to a gene: 9. CDR3 nucleotides: TGTGCCAGCAGCTTAGTCGTGGGCGGACTAGCGGGACCAGATACGCAGTATTTT. It yields the protein CASSLVVGGLAGPDTQYF. Supplemented by reference TRBV7-2 and TRBJ2-3, the full variable domain reads GAGVSQSPSNKVTEKGKDVELRCDPISGHTALYWYRQSLGQGLEFLIYFQGNSAPDKSGLPSDRFSAERTGGSVSTLTIQRTQQEDSAVYLCASSLVVGGLAGPDTQYFGPGTRLTVL.

This clonotype was detected many times. The rearrangement joins TRBV12-5 to TRBJ2-1; D is unclear. This CDR3 has 13 residues. The germline V gene has CDR1 LGHNT and CDR2 FRNRAP. The V and J ends lost 0 bases and 7 bases respectively, with 7 bases between them. As DNA, the CDR3 is TGTGCTAGTGGTTTGGTACTGGGGAATGAGCAGTTCTTC. Its protein product is CASGLVLGNEQFF.

This clonotype was counted many times. This sequence joins TRBV28 and TRBJ2-7; the match to TRBD2 covers 14 bases. Germline V gene lookup returns CDR1 MDHEN and CDR2 SYDVKM. The CDR3 loop spans 17 amino acids. V was pared by 4 bases and J by 2 bases, with 7 bases of the junction left unmatched. DNA of the CDR3: TGTGCCAGCAGTTCCCTCGGACTAGCGGGAGGTACCTACGAGCAGTACTTC. Translated, it gives CASSSLGLAGGTYEQYF.

This clonotype was counted at least ten times. CDR3 protein: CASSSTGYEQYF. The CDR3 bases are TGTGCCAGCAGTTCTACAGGGTACGAGCAGTACTTC. This sequence joins TRBV7-9 and TRBJ2-7; D possibly corresponds to TRBD1 (6 bases). The CDR3 loop spans 12 amino acids. The V gene's germline CDR1 is SEHNR and CDR2 FQNEAQ (reference sequence). V lost 6 bases and J 4 bases, leaving 10 bases between the germline ends.

This clonotype was recorded many times. The CDR3 loop reads CASSTPAGTGLGNEQFF. CDR3 nucleotide sequence: TGTGCCAGCAGTACCCCAGCCGGGACAGGGTTGGGCAATGAGCAGTTCTTC. The rearrangement joins TRBV28 to TRBJ2-1; 9 bases fit TRBD1. The CDR3 loop spans 17 amino acids. The germline CDR1 and CDR2 sequences are MDHEN and SYDVKM. The J segment lost 6 bases and the V segment lost 5 bases, leaving 14 bases of the junction unmatched.

The count of this clonotype is one. The chain combines TRBV20-1 with TRBJ1-1; TRBD1 might be the D (5 bases). The CDR3 contains 16 residues. Germline V gene data show CDR1 as DFQATT and CDR2 as SNEGSKA (reference sequence). V lost 1 base to trimming and J lost 4 bases, with 19 bases between them. The CDR3 protein is CSARARGGDRSTEAFF. The DNA for the CDR3 is TGCAGTGCTAGAGCCCGGGGGGGGGACCGAAGCACTGAAGCTTTCTTT.

The table lists this clonotype with a count of one. The J gene is TRBJ2-3, the V gene TRBV5-1; 9 bases agree with TRBD2. V shed 5 bases, J shed 5 bases, and the junction held 12 bases outside the gene matches. Looked up from germline, CDR1 is SGHRS and CDR2 is YFSETQ. CDR3 length: 16 residues. Here the CDR3 reads CASRRGGLARGDTQYF. DNA of the CDR3: TGCGCCAGCAGACGAGGAGGACTAGCGAGGGGAGATACGCAGTATTTT. Full variable domain (rest looked up from reference TRBV5-1 and TRBJ2-3): KAGVTQTPRYLIKTRGQQVTLSCSPISGHRSVSWYQQTPGQGLQFLFEYFSETQRNKGNFPGRFSGRQFSNSRSEMNVSTLELGDSALYLCASRRGGLARGDTQYFGPGTRLTVL.

This clonotype was observed many times. This rearrangement joins TRBV20-1 to TRBJ2-6; possible D gene TRBD2, 6 bases. The CDR3 sequence is 14 residues long. Germline loops: CDR1 DFQATT, CDR2 SNEGSKA (reference sequence). Trimming removed 2 bases at V and 2 bases at J, with 7 bases between. The CDR3 region is CSARRLAGANVLTF. In DNA form, the CDR3 reads TGCAGTGCTAGAAGACTAGCTGGGGCCAACGTCCTGACTTTC.